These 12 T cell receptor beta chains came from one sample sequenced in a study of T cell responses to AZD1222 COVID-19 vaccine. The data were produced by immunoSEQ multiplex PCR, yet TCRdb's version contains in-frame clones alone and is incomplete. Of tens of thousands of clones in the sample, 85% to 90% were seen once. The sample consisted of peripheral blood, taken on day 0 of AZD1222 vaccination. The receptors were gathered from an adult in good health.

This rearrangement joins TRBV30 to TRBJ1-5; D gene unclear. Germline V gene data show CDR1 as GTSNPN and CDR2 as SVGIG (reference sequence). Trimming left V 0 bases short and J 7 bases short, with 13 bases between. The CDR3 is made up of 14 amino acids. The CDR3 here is CAWSVGNGGQPQHF. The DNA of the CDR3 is TGTGCCTGGAGTGTAGGCAATGGAGGCCAGCCCCAGCATTTT.

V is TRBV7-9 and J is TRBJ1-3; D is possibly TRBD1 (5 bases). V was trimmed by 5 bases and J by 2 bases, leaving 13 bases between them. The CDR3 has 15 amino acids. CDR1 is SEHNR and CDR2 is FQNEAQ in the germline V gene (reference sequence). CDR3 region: CASSARGTPGNTIYF. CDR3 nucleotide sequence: TGTGCCAGCAGCGCCCGGGGGACCCCTGGAAACACCATATATTTT.

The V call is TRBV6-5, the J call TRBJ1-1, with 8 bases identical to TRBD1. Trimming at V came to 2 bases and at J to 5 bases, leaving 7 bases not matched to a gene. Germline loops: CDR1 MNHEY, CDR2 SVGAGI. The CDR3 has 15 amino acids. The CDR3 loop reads CASSYEGRGPTEAFF. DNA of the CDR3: TGTGCCAGCAGTTACGAGGGCAGGGGGCCAACTGAAGCTTTCTTT.

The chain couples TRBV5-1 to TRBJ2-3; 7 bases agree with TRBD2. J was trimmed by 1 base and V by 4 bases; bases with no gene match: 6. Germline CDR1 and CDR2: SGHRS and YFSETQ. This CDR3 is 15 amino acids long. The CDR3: CASSIASGGTDTQYF. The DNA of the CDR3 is TGCGCCAGCAGCATTGCTAGCGGAGGCACAGATACGCAGTATTTT.

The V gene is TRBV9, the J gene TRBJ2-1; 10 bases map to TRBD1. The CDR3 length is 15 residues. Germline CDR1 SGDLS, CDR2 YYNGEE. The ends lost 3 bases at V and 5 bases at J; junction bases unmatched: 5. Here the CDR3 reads CASSARQGADNEQFF. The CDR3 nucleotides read TGTGCCAGCAGCGCCAGACAGGGGGCGGACAATGAGCAGTTCTTC. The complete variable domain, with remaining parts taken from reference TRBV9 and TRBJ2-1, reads DSGVTQTPKHLITATGQRVTLRCSPRSGDLSVYWYQQSLDQGLQFLIQYYNGEERAKGNILERFSAQQFPDLHSELNLSSLELGDSALYFCASSARQGADNEQFFGPGTRLTVL.

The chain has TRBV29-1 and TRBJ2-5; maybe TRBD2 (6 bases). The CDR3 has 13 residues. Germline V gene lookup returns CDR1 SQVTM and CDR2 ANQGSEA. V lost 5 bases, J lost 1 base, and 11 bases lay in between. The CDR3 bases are TGCAGCGTTTACCGGGACTCCCAAGAGACCCAGTACTTC. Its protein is CSVYRDSQETQYF.

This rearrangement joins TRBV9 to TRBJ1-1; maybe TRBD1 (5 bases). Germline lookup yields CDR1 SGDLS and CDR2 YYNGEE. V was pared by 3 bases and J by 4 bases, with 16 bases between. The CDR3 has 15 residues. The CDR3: CASSGKQGGGTEAFF. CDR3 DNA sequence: TGTGCCAGCAGCGGGAAGCAGGGAGGAGGCACTGAAGCTTTCTTT.

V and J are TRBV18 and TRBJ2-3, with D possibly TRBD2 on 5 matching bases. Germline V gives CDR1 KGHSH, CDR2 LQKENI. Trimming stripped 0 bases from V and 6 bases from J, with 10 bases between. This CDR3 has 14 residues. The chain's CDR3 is CASSPPPGRDTQYF. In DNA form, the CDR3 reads TGTGCCAGCTCACCACCCCCGGGAAGGGATACGCAGTATTTT.

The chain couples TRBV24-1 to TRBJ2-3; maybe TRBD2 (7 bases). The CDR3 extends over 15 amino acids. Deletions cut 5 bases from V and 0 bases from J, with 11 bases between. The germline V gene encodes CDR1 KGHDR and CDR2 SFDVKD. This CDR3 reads CATSAGGGSTDTQYF. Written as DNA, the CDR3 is TGTGCCACCAGTGCCGGCGGGGGCAGCACAGATACGCAGTATTTT.

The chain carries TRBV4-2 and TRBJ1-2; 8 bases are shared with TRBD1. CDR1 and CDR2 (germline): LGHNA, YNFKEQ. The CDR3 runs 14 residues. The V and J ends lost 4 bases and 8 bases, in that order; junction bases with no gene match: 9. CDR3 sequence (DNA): TGTGCCAGCAGCCGCGACCAGGGGGCGCGGGGCTACACCTTC. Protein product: CASSRDQGARGYTF.

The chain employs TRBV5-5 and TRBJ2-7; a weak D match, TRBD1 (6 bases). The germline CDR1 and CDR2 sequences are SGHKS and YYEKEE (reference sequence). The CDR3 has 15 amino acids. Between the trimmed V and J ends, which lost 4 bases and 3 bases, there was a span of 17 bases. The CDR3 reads CASSTTGLQIYEQYF. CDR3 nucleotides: TGTGCCAGCAGCACGACAGGTCTTCAAATCTACGAGCAGTACTTC.

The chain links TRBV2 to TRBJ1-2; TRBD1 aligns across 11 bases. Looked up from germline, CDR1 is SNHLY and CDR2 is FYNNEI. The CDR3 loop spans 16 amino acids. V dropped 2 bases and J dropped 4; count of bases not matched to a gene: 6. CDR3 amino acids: CASSEHGTGGGYGYTF. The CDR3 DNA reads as TGTGCCAGCAGTGAACACGGGACAGGGGGTGGCTATGGCTACACCTTC. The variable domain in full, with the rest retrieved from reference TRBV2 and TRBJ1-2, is EPEVTQTPSHQVTQMGQEVILRCVPISNHLYFYWYRQILGQKVEFLVSFYNNEISEKSEIFDDQFSVERPDGSNFTLKIRSTKLEDSAMYFCASSEHGTGGGYGYTFGSGTRLTVV.